A selection of T cell receptor beta chains follows, all from one sample in a study of T cell responses to AZD1222 COVID-19 vaccine. Generated by immunoSEQ multiplex PCR, the TCRdb table keeps only in-frame clones and is missing some. Here the sample spans about 70,000 clones, roughly 89% being singletons. The sample consisted of peripheral blood, taken on day 0 of AZD1222 vaccination. These receptors came from an adult in good health. Both conserved end residues are part of each CDR3. A D gene is named only where the DNA matches it firmly.

d_gene	v_gene	CDR3aa
.	TRBV5-1	CASSLVNGQNTGELFF
TRBD2	TRBV15	CATSRVAGGPDTQYF
.	TRBV6-5	CASTPGELNYGYTF
.	TRBV10-3	CAISAGTLRTEAFF
.	TRBV28	CASSPRQGWDEQYF
.	TRBV6-5	CASSYVGSYEQYF
.	TRBV5-5	CASSLEGSVQFF
TRBD1	TRBV6-5	CASRQGAGQPQHF
TRBD2	TRBV6-5	CASGRTSIPDTQYF
TRBD2	TRBV4-2	CASSQGSNSGGAYEQYF
TRBD1	TRBV5-6	CASSWRDRGNEKLFF
TRBD1	TRBV7-9	CASRFTGGSGYTF
.	TRBV27	CASKGSSYNEQFF
.	TRBV5-1	CASSLGGGDEQYF
.	TRBV10-3	CAISVQEQTNNSPLHF
TRBD2	TRBV19	CASSGTSRETQYF
.	TRBV2	CASSEAFRNTIYF
.	TRBV4-2	CASSTARGNNQPQHF
.	TRBV7-9	CASSLAQGIDEQYF
TRBD2	TRBV9	CASSAPGLAGLTEQFF
.	TRBV28	CASSPGQVRSPLHF
.	TRBV2	CASSVVRVRGYTF
.	TRBV5-1	CASSQPNRGLPNTEAFF
.	TRBV27	CASSVFVNGELFF
TRBD1	TRBV28	CASSAGGYDTGELFF
.	TRBV5-1	CASSLMDSSGEQFF
.	TRBV5-1	CASSLAQGWDYEQYF
TRBD2	TRBV7-9	CASSLGRGGLDEQFF
.	TRBV30	CAWSLTYEQYF
TRBD1	TRBV5-1	CASSFDRVGEQFF
.	TRBV19	CASSIMGLGQPQHF